One sample yielded the 6 T cell receptor beta chains listed below, sequenced in a study of response to subunit inactivated influenza vaccine. TCRdb analysed the RT-PCR reads with MiXCR anew, one entry per CDR3 protein. The sample contains some 800,000 distinct CDR3 sequences, over 20% of which appear only once. The sample here was PBMCs from blood, taken roughly 5 days after vaccination. Source of these receptors: a man aged 45-65 years who received an inactivated influenza vaccine.

A few counts support this clonotype. The chain joins TRBV12-3 or TRBV12-4 to TRBJ2-2; a possible D gene is TRBD1 (5 bases). The CDR3 totals 17 residues. V gave up 3 bases and J gave up 0 bases, with 14 bases separating them. CDR3 sequence reads: CASSFNRFIPNTGELFF. In DNA form, the CDR3 reads TGTGCCAGCAGTTTTAACAGGTTCATACCGAACACCGGGGAGCTGTTTTTT.

This rearrangement joins TRBV5-5 to TRBJ2-7; a possible D gene is TRBD2 (5 bases). From germline, CDR1 is SGHKS and CDR2 YYEKEE (reference sequence). Trimming stripped 0 bases from V and 5 bases from J, with 9 bases between. The CDR3 has 13 amino acids. CDR3 nucleotides: TGTGCCAGCAGCTTGGCGGGGTACCACGAGCAGTACTTC. Its protein is CASSLAGYHEQYF.

This clonotype was seen only a few times. The chain links TRBV6-1 to TRBJ1-2; D ambiguous. Deletions cut 8 bases from V and 8 bases from J, with 18 bases between. The CDR3 length is 13 residues. Per germline, CDR1 MNHNS and CDR2 SASEGT. CDR3 protein: CASRRDLAWGYTF. CDR3 bases: TGTGCCAGCCGCCGGGATCTAGCTTGGGGCTACACCTTC.

The chain is built from TRBV12-3 or TRBV12-4 and TRBJ2-2; no definite D call. The CDR3 loop spans 12 amino acids. V was pared by 5 bases and J by 6 bases, with 7 bases between. CDR3 nucleotides: TGTGCCAGCAGTCGTACTCCCGGGGAGCTGTTTTTT. It yields the protein CASSRTPGELFF.

V and J are TRBV4-2 and TRBJ2-6; 9 bases are a match to TRBD1. V lost 6 bases to trimming and J lost 1 base; unmatched junction nucleotides: 13. CDR1 and CDR2 (germline): LGHNA, YNFKEQ. The CDR3 covers 19 residues. This CDR3 is CASSSRDRERFSGANVLTF. Written as DNA, the CDR3 is TGTGCCAGCAGTTCCAGGGACAGGGAGAGATTTTCTGGGGCCAACGTCCTGACTTTC.

This clonotype was picked up a small number of times. The chain couples TRBV12-5 to TRBJ1-2; possible D gene TRBD1, 6 bases. Germline V gene sequence: CDR1 LGHNT, CDR2 FRNRAP. The CDR3 spans 14 residues. The V end was cut by 8 bases, the J end by 7 bases, with 20 bases between. The CDR3 DNA is TGTGCTAGTCGATCCTCGGGACACGGGGGTGGCTACACCTTC. Translation: CASRSSGHGGGYTF.